The table lists the clone carrying this T cell receptor beta chain with a few counts. Trimming shortened V by 3 bases and J by 0 bases, and 15 bases separated the two germline ends. The CDR3 spans 17 residues. Germline V gives CDR1 SNHLY, CDR2 FYNNEI. This sample was included in a study of blood T cell repertoires in COVID-19. Adults between about 18 and 95 years of age took part from 20 to 25 US areas. This table comes from immunoSEQ multiplex PCR, and its TCRdb copy is limited to in-frame clones, with some not included. The sample consists of 130,000 or so clones, roughly four fifths of them appearing once.

The sample comprised PBMCs or T cells enriched from blood (not recorded which). The chain carries TRBV2 and TRBJ1-3; TRBD1 is a possible D gene (6 bases). The clonotype comes from a man in his forties with acute COVID-19. The CDR3 protein is CASSDGGSPLSGNTIYF. CDR3 DNA: TGTGCCAGCAGTGATGGGGGCTCTCCCCTCTCTGGAAACACCATATATTTT.